Listed here are 9 T cell receptor beta chains from one sample, sequenced in a study of blood T cell repertoires in COVID-19. The assay was immunoSEQ multiplex PCR, and TCRdb's table has in-frame clones only and misses some. The sample lists tens of thousands of clones, about three quarters seen once, with around 49% in the top ten. What was sequenced was peripheral blood. Every receptor here comes from a human donor in a cohort sampled during active COVID-19.

This clone is deemed medium-sized. The gene calls are TRBV15 and TRBJ2-3; 10 bases fit TRBD2. V was pared by 6 bases and J by 2 bases, with 8 bases of the junction left unmatched. CDR1 is LNHNV, CDR2 YYDKDF, per germline (reference sequence). The CDR3 totals 16 residues. The CDR3 loop is CATSPLAGGDTDTQYF. DNA of the CDR3: TGTGCCACCAGTCCCTTAGCGGGAGGCGACACAGATACGCAGTATTTT.

The chain combines TRBV21-1 with TRBJ2-7; the table names TRBD2, a call not compared with the DNA. TRBV21-1 has pseudogene status. The CDR3 contains 16 residues. CDR3 in amino acids: CASSHILRDSSYEQYF. CDR3 DNA sequence: TGTGCCAGCAGCCATATCCTACGGGACTCCTCCTACGAGCAGTACTTC.

This clone was counted a few times. The chain has TRBV7-9 and TRBJ2-2; a possible D gene is TRBD2 (6 bases). CDR1 SEHNR and CDR2 FQNEAQ come from the germline V gene (reference sequence). This CDR3 is built from 14 residues. Between the trimmed V and J ends, which lost 8 bases and 10 bases, there was a span of 20 bases. CDR3 DNA sequence: TGTGCCAGCGGGTCACTCGGGGGAGTCGAGGAGCTGTTTTTT. This codes for CASGSLGGVEELFF.

V is TRBV7-6 and J is TRBJ2-7, with a possible D match to TRBD1 (6 bases). V lost 3 bases and J 3 bases, leaving 15 bases between the germline ends. Germline assignment: CDR1 SGHVS and CDR2 FNYEAQ. The CDR3 covers 15 residues. This CDR3 is CASSFGGLGGYEQYF. DNA for the CDR3: TGTGCCAGCAGCTTCGGTGGGCTAGGGGGCTACGAGCAGTACTTC.

The V gene is TRBV5-6, the J gene TRBJ2-1, with D possibly matching TRBD2 (5 bases). Per germline, CDR1 SGHDT and CDR2 YYEEEE. This CDR3 has 13 amino acids. V was cut by 2 bases and J by 9 bases, with 12 bases left in between. CDR3 amino acids: CASSFGGEGEQFF. The CDR3 DNA sequence: TGTGCCAGCAGCTTTGGCGGAGAGGGTGAGCAGTTCTTC.

This chain joins TRBV25-1 and TRBJ2-3, with 11 bases matching TRBD2. Germline V gene sequence: CDR1 MGHDK, CDR2 SYGVNS. The V segment lost 3 bases and the J segment 5 bases; nucleotides outside the gene matches: 7. CDR3 size: 16 residues. In nucleotides, the CDR3 is TGTGCCAGCAGTGACATAGCGGGAGGGCCAGGAGATACGCAGTATTTT. This codes for CASSDIAGGPGDTQYF.

This clone was observed a single time. The rearrangement links TRBV7-2 to TRBJ1-4, with no clear D. Germline V lookup: CDR1 SGHTA, CDR2 FQGNSA. The CDR3 sequence is 14 residues long. Trimming cost V 3 bases and J 5 bases, with 10 bases left between them. The CDR3 sequence is CASSFAAGNEKLFF. The CDR3, as DNA: TGTGCCAGCAGCTTCGCGGCGGGAAATGAAAAACTGTTTTTT.

This sequence joins TRBV5-6 and TRBJ2-7, with D perhaps matching TRBD1 (5 bases). The CDR3 has 16 residues. The germline V gene encodes CDR1 SGHDT and CDR2 YYEEEE. V was cut by 0 bases and J by 3 bases, with 16 bases left in between. The CDR3 here is CASSLVLRTLSYEQYF. Here the CDR3 DNA reads TGTGCCAGCAGCTTGGTCTTGCGGACACTGAGCTACGAGCAGTACTTC.

This chain connects TRBV6-2 or TRBV6-3 to TRBJ2-1, with 11 bases lining up with TRBD2. The ends lost 5 bases at V and 4 bases at J; junction bases unmatched: 13. There are 18 residues in the CDR3. The germline V gene encodes CDR1 MNHEY and CDR2 SVGEGT. The CDR3 DNA reads TGTGCCAGCAGTCAGGTTCCCGCCGGGACTAGCGGATACAATGAGCAGTTCTTC. Translation gives CASSQVPAGTSGYNEQFF.